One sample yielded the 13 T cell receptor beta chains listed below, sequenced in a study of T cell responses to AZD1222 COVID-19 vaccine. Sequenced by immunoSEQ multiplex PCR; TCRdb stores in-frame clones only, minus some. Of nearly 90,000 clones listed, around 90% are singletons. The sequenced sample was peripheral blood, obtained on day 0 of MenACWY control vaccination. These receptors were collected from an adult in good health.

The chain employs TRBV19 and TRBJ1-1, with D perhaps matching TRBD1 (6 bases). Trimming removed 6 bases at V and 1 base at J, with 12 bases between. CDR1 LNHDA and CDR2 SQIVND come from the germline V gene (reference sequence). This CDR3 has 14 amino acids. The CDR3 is CASRRTASNTEAFF. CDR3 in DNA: TGTGCCAGTAGGAGGACAGCGTCGAACACTGAAGCTTTCTTT. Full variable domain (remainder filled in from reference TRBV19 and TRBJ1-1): DGGITQSPKYLFRKEGQNVTLSCEQNLNHDAMYWYRQDPGQGLRLIYYSQIVNDFQKGDIAEGYSVSREKKESFPLTVTSAQKNPTAFYLCASRRTASNTEAFFGQGTRLTVV.

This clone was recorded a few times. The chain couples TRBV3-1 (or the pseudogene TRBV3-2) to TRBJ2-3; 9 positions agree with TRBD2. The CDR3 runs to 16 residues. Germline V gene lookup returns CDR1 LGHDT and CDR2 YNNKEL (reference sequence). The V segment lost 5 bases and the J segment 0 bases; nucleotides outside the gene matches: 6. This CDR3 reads CASSVPSGVSTDTQYF. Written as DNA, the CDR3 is TGTGCCAGCAGCGTCCCTAGCGGGGTGAGCACAGATACGCAGTATTTT.

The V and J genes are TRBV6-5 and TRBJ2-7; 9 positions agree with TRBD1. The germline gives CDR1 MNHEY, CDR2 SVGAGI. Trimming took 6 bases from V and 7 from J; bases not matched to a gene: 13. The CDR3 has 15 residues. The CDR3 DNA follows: TGTGCCAGCAGCCAACCGACAGGGGGTCGGAATGAGCAGTACTTC. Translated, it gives CASSQPTGGRNEQYF.

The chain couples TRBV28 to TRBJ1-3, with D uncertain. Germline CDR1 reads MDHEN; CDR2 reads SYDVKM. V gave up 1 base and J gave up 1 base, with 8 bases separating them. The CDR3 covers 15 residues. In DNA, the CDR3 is TGTGCCAGCAGTTTATTGGGGAATTCTGGAAACACCATATATTTT. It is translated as CASSLLGNSGNTIYF.

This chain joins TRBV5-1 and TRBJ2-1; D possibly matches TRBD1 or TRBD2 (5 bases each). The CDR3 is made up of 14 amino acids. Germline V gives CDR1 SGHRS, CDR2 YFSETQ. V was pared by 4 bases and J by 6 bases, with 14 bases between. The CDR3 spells CASSTGTHRNEQFF. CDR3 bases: TGCGCCAGCAGCACGGGGACCCACCGCAATGAGCAGTTCTTC.

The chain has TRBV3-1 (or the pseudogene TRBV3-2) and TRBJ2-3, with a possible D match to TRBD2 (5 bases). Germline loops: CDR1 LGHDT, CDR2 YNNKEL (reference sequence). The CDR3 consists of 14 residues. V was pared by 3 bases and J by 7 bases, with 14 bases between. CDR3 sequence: CASSQFRDQYTQYF. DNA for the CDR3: TGTGCCAGCAGCCAGTTTCGGGATCAATATACGCAGTATTTT.

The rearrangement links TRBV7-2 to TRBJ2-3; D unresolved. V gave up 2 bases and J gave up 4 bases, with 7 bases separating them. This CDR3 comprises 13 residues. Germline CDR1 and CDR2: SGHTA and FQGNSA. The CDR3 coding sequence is TGTGCCAGCAGCTTATCCCAAGCAGATACGCAGTATTTT. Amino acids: CASSLSQADTQYF.

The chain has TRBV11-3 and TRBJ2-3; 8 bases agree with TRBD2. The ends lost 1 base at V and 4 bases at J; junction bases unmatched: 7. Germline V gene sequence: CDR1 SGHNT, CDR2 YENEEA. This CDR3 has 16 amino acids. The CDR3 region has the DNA TGTGCCAGCAGCTTAGGGACGGGGGGGCCGGCAGATACGCAGTATTTT. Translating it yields CASSLGTGGPADTQYF.

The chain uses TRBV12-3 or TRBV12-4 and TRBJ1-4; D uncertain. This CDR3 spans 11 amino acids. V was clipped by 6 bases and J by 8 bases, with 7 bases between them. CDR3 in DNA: TGTGCCAGCAGCCCGGGGGAAAAACTGTTTTTT. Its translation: CASSPGEKLFF.

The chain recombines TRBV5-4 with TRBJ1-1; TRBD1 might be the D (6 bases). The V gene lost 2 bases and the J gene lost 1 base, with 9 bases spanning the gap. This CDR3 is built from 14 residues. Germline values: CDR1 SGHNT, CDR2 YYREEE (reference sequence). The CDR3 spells CASSFGRGNTEAFF. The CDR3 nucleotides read TGTGCCAGCAGCTTTGGCAGGGGGAACACTGAAGCTTTCTTT. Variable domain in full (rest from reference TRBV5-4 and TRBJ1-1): ETGVTQSPTHLIKTRGQQVTLRCSSQSGHNTVSWYQQALGQGPQFIFQYYREEENGRGNFPPRFSGLQFPNYSSELNVNALELDDSALYLCASSFGRGNTEAFFGQGTRLTVV.

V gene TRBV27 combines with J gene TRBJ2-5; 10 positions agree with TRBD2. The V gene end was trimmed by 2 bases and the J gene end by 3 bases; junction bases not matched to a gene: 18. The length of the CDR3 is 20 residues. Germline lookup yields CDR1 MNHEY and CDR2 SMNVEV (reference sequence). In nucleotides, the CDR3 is TGTGCCAGCAGTTTAAGGTCGCTAGCGGGGGTGGTGGGGCGGAAAGAGACCCAGTACTTC. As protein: CASSLRSLAGVVGRKETQYF.

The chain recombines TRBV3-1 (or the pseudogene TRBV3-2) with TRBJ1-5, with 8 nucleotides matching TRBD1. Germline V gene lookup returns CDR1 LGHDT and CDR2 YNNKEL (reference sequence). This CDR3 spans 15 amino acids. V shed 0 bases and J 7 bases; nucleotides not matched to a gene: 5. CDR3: CASSQEAGGDQPQHF. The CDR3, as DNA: TGTGCCAGCAGCCAAGAGGCAGGGGGCGACCAGCCCCAGCATTTT.

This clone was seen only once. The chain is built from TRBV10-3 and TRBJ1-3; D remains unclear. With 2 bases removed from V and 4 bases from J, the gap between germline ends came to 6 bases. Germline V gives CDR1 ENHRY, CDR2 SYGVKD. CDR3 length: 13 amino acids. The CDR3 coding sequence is TGTGCCATCAGTGAGCCGCAGGGAAACACCATATATTTT. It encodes CAISEPQGNTIYF.